This is a list of T cell receptor beta chains from one sample in a study of T cell responses to AZD1222 COVID-19 vaccine. Sequencing was performed with immunoSEQ multiplex PCR; in TCRdb, only in-frame clones are kept and a portion is missing. Among 150,000 to 200,000 clones listed, roughly 92% were seen once. Sequencing was performed on peripheral blood, taken on day 0 of AZD1222 vaccination. Source of these receptors: an adult in good health. CDR3s include the opening cysteine and the closing phenylalanine or tryptophan. The D gene is left open where the match is weak.

v_call: TRBV7-9
d_call: TRBD1
j_call: TRBJ2-1
cdr3_nt: TGTGCCAGCAGTTCCGTGCTGGGACAGGGGGCTGGTGAGCAGTTCTTC
cdr3_aa: CASSSVLGQGAGEQFF

v_call: TRBV27
d_call: .
j_call: TRBJ1-1
cdr3_nt: TGTGCCAGCAGCCGGGGGCGGCGGATTGAAGCTTTCTTT
cdr3_aa: CASSRGRRIEAFF

v_call: TRBV9
d_call: TRBD1
j_call: TRBJ2-1
cdr3_nt: TGTGCCAGCAGCGTAGCTACTTGGGGACAGGGGGCATATGAGCAGTTCTTC
cdr3_aa: CASSVATWGQGAYEQFF

v_call: TRBV29-1
d_call: .
j_call: TRBJ1-5
cdr3_nt: TGCAGCGGAGGGGGGGTTGGTCAGCCCCAGCATTTT
cdr3_aa: CSGGGVGQPQHF

v_call: TRBV6-5
d_call: .
j_call: TRBJ2-3
cdr3_nt: TGTGCCAGCAGTTACTCGGAGGGGGCAGATACGCAGTATTTT
cdr3_aa: CASSYSEGADTQYF

v_call: TRBV27
d_call: .
j_call: TRBJ2-2
cdr3_nt: TGTGCCAGCATTGACTTTTACACCGGGGAGCTGTTTTTT
cdr3_aa: CASIDFYTGELFF

v_call: TRBV27
d_call: TRBD1
j_call: TRBJ1-1
cdr3_nt: TGTGCCAGCAGTCAGGGGGGGGCCTGGATAAACACTGAAGCTTTCTTT
cdr3_aa: CASSQGGAWINTEAFF

v_call: TRBV19
d_call: .
j_call: TRBJ1-1
cdr3_nt: TGTGCCAGTAGTATAGACCTCACAGGGATCAACACTGAAGCTTTCTTT
cdr3_aa: CASSIDLTGINTEAFF

v_call: TRBV29-1
d_call: .
j_call: TRBJ2-2
cdr3_nt: TGCAGCGTTGAAGTGGTTGACGGGGAAGCCGGGGAGCTGTTTTTT
cdr3_aa: CSVEVVDGEAGELFF

v_call: TRBV2
d_call: TRBD2
j_call: TRBJ2-5
cdr3_nt: TGTGCCAGCAGAAGGGCTAGCGGAGAGACCCAGTACTTC
cdr3_aa: CASRRASGETQYF